This TCR beta chain originates from a study of persistence of HIV-infected CD4 T cells (dated by TCRdb to 2020 to 2021). With regard to the full study: Participants had been on suppressive ART for a median of around eight years. The study isolated CMV- and HIV-1 Gag-responding CD4+ T cells from ART-treated individuals to examine antigen-driven clonal expansion of HIV-1-infected cells. Peripheral blood samples of up to 180 mL were collected at multiple time points, except for a couple of participants, who underwent leukapheresis at a single time point. In the cross-participant TCR cluster analysis, eight or nine participants were included for CMV and roughly 7 participants were included for Gag. Proviral sequencing was used to assess clonality among infected cells, whereas TCRbeta sequencing gauged the clonality of all cells within each sorted population. Anti-CD3/anti-CD28 stimulation activated a higher proportion of cells, with a lower memory fraction, than antigen stimulation.

The immunoSEQ hsTCRB assay version 4 in survey mode was used to sequence TCRbeta repertoires from genomic DNA. For TCRbeta sequencing, genomic DNA was diluted to 10 ng/uL, and up to 1 ug was used per sample. Concerning the study's data processing: ImmunoSeq Analyzer 3.0 was used for analysis of TCRbeta data, and diversity was computed on productive nucleotide rearrangements. Using the Immunarch R package, the improved Chao index served to estimate lower-bound TCR diversity and the Gini coefficient served to estimate clonality. Different nucleotide rearrangements encoding the same CDR3beta amino acid sequence were counted as distinct clonotypes. Differential abundance analysis identified TCRbeta sequences significantly enriched in antigen-responding cells relative to anti-CD3/anti-CD28-activated cells. Using predicted peptide-MHC specificity as the basis, GLIPH2 grouped TCRs into clusters, both for each participant individually and for the merged data sets that combined participants. TCRdb limited this immuneACCESS table to in-frame rearrangements with V and J called. A share of clones is missing; checked studies link under half to unresolved V genes, and the rest is unexplained. D and trimming come from the DNA, and the V and J calls and clone size come from that table. A total of roughly 41,000 clones appear in this sample, approximately 88% of them only once. 1.3% of the sample is taken by the ten largest.

This sample's treatment or condition label indicates: suppressive antiretroviral therapy. As a nonspecific positive control representing the CD4+ T cell repertoire, the cells were stimulated with anti-CD3/anti-CD28 magnetic beads. Responding CD4+ T cells were sorted on the basis of upregulation of both CD40 ligand and CD69. Participants were HIV-1-infected adults who started suppressive ART during chronic infection. Plasma HIV-1 RNA had been undetectable (below 50 copies/mL) in participants for at least 4 years. To be included, participants needed a CD4+ T cell count above 400 cells/uL and a positive CMV serology. Before stimulation, PBMCs were isolated using density centrifugation and then depleted of CD8+ T cells. For about 17 hours, the CD8-depleted PBMCs were stimulated with anti-CD28/CD49d costimulation, a CD40-blocking antibody, and enfuvirtide to prevent new infections. Cells were sorted on a Beckman Coulter MoFlo Legacy or XDP sorter, with propidium iodide excluding dead cells. Genomic DNA was extracted with the QIAamp DNA Mini Kit for samples above one million cells, otherwise with the Quick-DNA Microprep Kit.

Results and caveats for the whole study, not just this receptor: Only a small number of individuals took part in the study, and only a limited range of antigens was tested. A correlation was observed between TCR oligoclonality and proviral oligoclonality within the same sorted populations. TCRbeta richness in CMV- and Gag-responding cells was significantly lower than in anti-CD3/anti-CD28-responding cells; CMV-responding cells had higher oligoclonality than CD3/CD28-stimulated and Gag-responding cells. Because the TCR analyses were done in bulk, restricting them to just the rare CMV-responding cells that actually carried HIV-1 proviruses was not possible. Degenerate expanded CDR3beta sequences were enriched in antigen-responding cells, suggesting convergent selection of CD4+ responses to CMV and Gag.

This clone was recorded a few times. This clone's antigen is unknown. No per-base quality is available; no much larger clone lies one base away. The sequence was obtained from an adult man with HIV who was CMV-seropositive. The starting material was CD4+ T cells sorted from PBMCs after roughly 20-hour stimulation, obtained from a patient who received antiretroviral therapy. The sample's cell subset or site label, in plain terms: CD40L+CD69+ CD4 T cells responding to anti-CD3/anti-CD28 beads, representing the overall repertoire.

At the DNA level, the sequence is TGTGCCAGCAGTTACATACAGTCGTATAGCAATCAGCCCCAGCATTTT. Protein translation: CASSYIQSYSNQPQHF. The chain links TRBV6-5 with TRBJ1-5; there is no confident call for the D gene. Including cysteine and phenylalanine, the CDR3 has 16 amino acids. This entry keeps only the CDR3 DNA: 48 bases, framed from base 1. CDR1 and CDR2, per the germline V gene, are MNHEY and SVGAGI. At the junction V is shortened by 2 bases and J by 0 bases, with 11 bases in between.